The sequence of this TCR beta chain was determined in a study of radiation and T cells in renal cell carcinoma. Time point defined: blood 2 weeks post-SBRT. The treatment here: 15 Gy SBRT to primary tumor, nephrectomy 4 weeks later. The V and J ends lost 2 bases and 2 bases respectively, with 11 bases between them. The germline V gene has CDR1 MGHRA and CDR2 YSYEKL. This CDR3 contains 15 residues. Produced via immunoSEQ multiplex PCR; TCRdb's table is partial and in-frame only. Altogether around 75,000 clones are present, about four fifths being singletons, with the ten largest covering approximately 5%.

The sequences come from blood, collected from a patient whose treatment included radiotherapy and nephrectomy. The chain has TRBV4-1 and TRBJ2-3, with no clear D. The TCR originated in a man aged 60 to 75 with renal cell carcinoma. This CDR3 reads CASSQQERLTDTQYF. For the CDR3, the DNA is TGCGCCAGCAGCCAACAGGAGCGACTCACAGATACGCAGTATTTT.